These 7 T cell receptor beta chains share one sample of origin, sequenced in a study of CD8 T cells in Susac syndrome (dated by TCRdb to 2018 to 2020). The library was built by means of the immunoSEQ multiplex PCR assay. RNA was extracted using the RNeasy kit, and roughly 0.5 to 1 microgram was reverse transcribed with random hexamers. TCRdb reprocessing: public reads trimmed at Q25 with fastp, clones called with MiXCR, in-frame beta chains kept. Each entry merges the rows of one CDR3 protein and shows their most common DNA and genes. The sample profile shows tens of thousands of distinct CDR3 sequences; about 93% of them were found once. The top ten hold 0.63% of the sample. The sequenced sample was CD8+ T cells from PBMCs. These receptor sequences come from a human donor with Susac syndrome.

The DNA for the CDR3 is TGTGCCAGCAGCGAACCCACCGTACAGCGTAATGGCTACACCTTC. Protein product: CASSEPTVQRNGYTF. The chain uses TRBV7-8 and TRBJ1-2; D is unresolved. This CDR3 is 15 amino acids long. Trimming removed 5 bases at V and 6 bases at J, with 19 bases between. Germline V gene data show CDR1 as SGHVS and CDR2 as FQNEAQ.

A remark on this clonotype: At one of its ends the junction is not consistent with the germline gene, which may arise from a read error. The chain joins TRBV28 to TRBJ1-1; TRBD1 might be the D (6 bases). CDR3 length equals 18 residues. Germline CDR1 MDHEN, CDR2 SYDVKM. CDR3 region: CVSSLYLRGGNMNTEAFF. Here the CDR3 DNA reads TGTGTCAGCAGTTTATATCTAAGGGGGGGCAACATGAACACTGAAGCTTTCTTT.

This clonotype appeared a single time. This chain joins TRBV6-1 and TRBJ2-1; unclear D gene. Trimming cost V 10 bases and J 0 bases, with 16 bases left between them. Germline CDR1 is MNHNS and CDR2 is SASEGT. This CDR3 spans 15 amino acids. The CDR3 DNA follows: TGTGCCACCACACCAATAGAGAGCTCCTACAATGAGCAGTTCTTC. Translated, it gives CATTPIESSYNEQFF.

V gene TRBV10-3 combines with J gene TRBJ2-3; 9 nucleotides match TRBD2. Germline CDR1 and CDR2: ENHRY and SYGVKD. V lost 6 bases to trimming and J lost 0 bases; unmatched junction nucleotides: 7. CDR3 length equals 16 residues. The CDR3 DNA sequence: TGTGCCATCAGCACAATAGCGGGGGAGAGCACAGATACGCAGTATTTT. Translated: CAISTIAGESTDTQYF.

The chain is built from TRBV12-3 or TRBV12-4 and TRBJ1-1; possible D gene TRBD1, 5 bases. The CDR3 contains 13 residues. Trimming removed 6 bases at V and 1 base at J, with 9 bases between. The CDR3 here is CASSRGRNTEAFF. The CDR3 nucleotides are TGTGCCAGCAGCCGGGGACGGAACACTGAAGCTTTCTTT.

The V gene is TRBV9, the J gene TRBJ2-1, with D hard to call. Germline V gene data show CDR1 as SGDLS and CDR2 as YYNGEE. Between the trimmed V and J ends, which lost 0 bases and 4 bases, there was a span of 5 bases. There are 13 residues in the CDR3. In nucleotides, the CDR3 is TGTGCCAGCAGCGTAGCTGTTTACAATGAGCAGTTCTTC. This encodes CASSVAVYNEQFF.

J is TRBJ1-1 and V is TRBV5-1; maybe TRBD1 (5 bases). Trimming pared 3 bases from V and 5 bases from J, leaving 11 bases between. The CDR3 has 13 amino acids. From germline, CDR1 is SGHRS and CDR2 YFSETQ. The CDR3 is CASSSLQETEAFF. The CDR3 DNA reads as TGCGCCAGCAGCTCGTTACAGGAAACTGAAGCTTTCTTT.